The 16 T cell receptor beta chains given below trace back to one sample, sequenced in a study of blood T cell repertoires in COVID-19. Here immunoSEQ multiplex PCR was the method, and the copy in TCRdb shows in-frame clones only, minus some. The sample lists about 140,000 clones, 79% seen once, with 3% to 4.5% in the top ten. What was sequenced was peripheral blood. The receptor set was obtained from a man in his fifties or sixties with acute or convalescent COVID-19.

V gene TRBV28 combines with J gene TRBJ1-2, with TRBD1 matching 8 bases. There are 13 residues in the CDR3. Germline CDR1 is MDHEN and CDR2 is SYDVKM. The V gene end was trimmed by 6 bases and the J gene end by 7 bases; junction bases not matched to a gene: 7. CDR3 sequence: CASRTGQGGGYTF. The CDR3, as DNA: TGTGCCAGCAGAACCGGACAGGGAGGTGGCTACACCTTC.

CDR3 protein: CASSWRAGGGYTF. In DNA form, the CDR3 reads TGTGCCAGCAGCTGGAGGGCAGGGGGTGGCTACACCTTC. The chain uses TRBV11-2 and TRBJ1-2; 7 nucleotides line up with TRBD1. CDR3 length equals 13 residues. In germline, CDR1 is SGHAT, CDR2 FQNNGV. The V gene end was trimmed by 4 bases and the J gene end by 7 bases; junction bases not matched to a gene: 6. The variable domain in full, with the rest retrieved from reference TRBV11-2 and TRBJ1-2, is EAGVAQSPRYKIIEKRQSVAFWCNPISGHATLYWYQQILGQGPKLLIQFQNNGVVDDSQLPKDRFSAERLKGVDSTLKIQPAKLEDSAVYLCASSWRAGGGYTFGSGTRLTVV.

Only a few counts were recorded for this clone. The V call is TRBV11-2, the J call TRBJ1-3; D gene ambiguous. This CDR3 has 15 amino acids. Germline CDR1 reads SGHAT; CDR2 reads FQNNGV. Trimming cost V 6 bases and J 4 bases, with 16 bases left between them. CDR3 in amino acids: CASRGDRVQGNTIYF. CDR3 coding DNA: TGTGCCAGCAGAGGTGACCGGGTACAAGGAAACACCATATATTTT. The full variable domain, rest sourced from reference TRBV11-2 and TRBJ1-3, is EAGVAQSPRYKIIEKRQSVAFWCNPISGHATLYWYQQILGQGPKLLIQFQNNGVVDDSQLPKDRFSAERLKGVDSTLKIQPAKLEDSAVYLCASRGDRVQGNTIYFGEGSWLTVV.

The chain uses TRBV4-3 and TRBJ2-2; 10 bases fit TRBD1. The CDR3 has 17 residues. The V segment lost 1 base and the J segment 6 bases; nucleotides outside the gene matches: 8. Germline loops: CDR1 LGHNA, CDR2 YSLEER. This CDR3 is CASSQAGTGAASGELFF. In nucleotides, the CDR3 is TGCGCCAGCAGCCAAGCAGGGACAGGGGCCGCATCCGGGGAGCTGTTTTTT.

The gene calls are TRBV4-3 and TRBJ2-1, with a weak D call TRBD2 (5 bases). V was cut by 4 bases and J by 7 bases, with 17 bases left in between. Germline V gene sequence: CDR1 LGHNA, CDR2 YSLEER. This CDR3 region has 15 residues. CDR3 nucleotides: TGCGCCAGCAGCCCCCGGACCGGTCGGGATAATGAGCAGTTCTTC. Its protein is CASSPRTGRDNEQFF.

J is TRBJ2-7 and V is TRBV5-8; D is unresolved. The CDR3 has 11 amino acids. CDR1 SGHTS and CDR2 YDEGEE come from the germline V gene. With 4 bases removed from V and 7 bases from J, the gap between germline ends came to 9 bases. The CDR3 nucleotides are TGTGCCAGCAGCATGAGCTCGGAGCAGTACTTC. Amino acid sequence: CASSMSSEQYF.

This chain connects TRBV5-1 to TRBJ1-1, with 8 bases matching TRBD1. V was clipped by 4 bases and J by 1 base; unmatched bases: 12. This CDR3 has 17 amino acids. The V gene's germline CDR1 is SGHRS and CDR2 YFSETQ. The CDR3 region is CASSPRVPGTGNTEAFF. CDR3 nucleotides: TGCGCCAGCAGCCCAAGGGTACCTGGGACAGGGAACACTGAAGCTTTCTTT.

The chain uses TRBV5-1 and TRBJ2-7, with TRBD1 matching 9 bases. The CDR3 spans 13 residues. CDR1 is SGHRS and CDR2 is YFSETQ in the germline V gene. Unmatched junction bases numbered 7, after V lost 7 bases and J lost 5 bases. CDR3 sequence reads: CASFEDRGHEQYF. DNA for the CDR3: TGCGCCAGCTTTGAGGACAGGGGCCACGAGCAGTACTTC.

The chain carries TRBV9 and TRBJ1-3; D gene uncertain. This CDR3 region has 17 residues. Trimming stripped 0 bases from V and 0 bases from J, with 13 bases between. CDR1 SGDLS and CDR2 YYNGEE come from the germline V gene. CDR3 nucleotide sequence: TGTGCCAGCAGCGTAGAAGCGCGACTGAGCTCTGGAAACACCATATATTTT. This sequence encodes CASSVEARLSSGNTIYF.

The V call is TRBV6-6, the J call TRBJ1-2, with 8 bases fitting TRBD1. CDR1 MNHNY and CDR2 SVGAGI come from the germline V gene (reference sequence). The CDR3 is 14 amino acids. V lost 0 bases and J lost 5; bases outside the gene matches: 2. The CDR3 bases are TGTGCCAGCAGTTACTCGACAGGGGTGTATGGCTACACCTTC. This sequence encodes CASSYSTGVYGYTF.

The sample holds one count of this clone. This chain joins TRBV25-1 and TRBJ2-7; TRBD1 matches at 9 bases. Germline CDR1 reads MGHDK; CDR2 reads SYGVNS. J gave up 9 bases and V 3 bases, and 6 bases lay outside the gene matches. The CDR3 totals 13 residues. The CDR3 protein is CASSDDRGWAQYF. CDR3 DNA sequence: TGTGCCAGCAGTGACGACAGGGGGTGGGCGCAGTACTTC.

This clone was counted ten times or more. The chain joins TRBV19 to TRBJ2-7; D is uncertain. The CDR3 is made up of 13 amino acids. The V end lost 5 bases, the J end lost 6 bases, and 14 bases lay between the germline ends. CDR1 is LNHDA and CDR2 is SQIVND in the germline V gene (reference sequence). CDR3 residues: CASSPPAASEQYF. CDR3 nucleotide sequence: TGTGCCAGTAGTCCCCCGGCGGCGAGCGAGCAGTACTTC.

The chain links TRBV25-1 to TRBJ2-2; D not certain. Deletions cut 1 base from V and 5 bases from J, with 14 bases between. The CDR3 is 16 amino acids. CDR1 and CDR2 from the germline V gene are MGHDK and SYGVNS. The CDR3 DNA reads as TGTGCCAGCAGTGAATTGGGCTCCACTTTGACCGGGGAGCTGTTTTTT. The encoded protein is CASSELGSTLTGELFF. Combining the CDR3 with reference TRBV25-1 and TRBJ2-2 gives the whole variable domain EADIYQTPRYLVIGTGKKITLECSQTMGHDKMYWYQQDPGMELHLIHYSYGVNSTEKGDLSSESTVSRIRTEHFPLTLESARPSHTSQYLCASSELGSTLTGELFFGEGSRLTVL.

The chain recombines TRBV27 with TRBJ1-3, with 8 bases matching TRBD1. This CDR3 is built from 17 residues. After removal of 1 base from V and 4 bases from J, the junction contained 9 bases not matched to a gene. Germline V lookup: CDR1 MNHEY, CDR2 SMNVEV (reference sequence). This chain's CDR3 is CASSLLGPGGLGNTIYF. DNA of the CDR3: TGTGCCAGCAGTTTATTGGGTCCAGGGGGCTTAGGAAACACCATATATTTT.

This clone came up once. The chain employs TRBV19 and TRBJ1-5; 7 nucleotides align to TRBD1. V lost 6 bases, J lost 8 bases, and 10 bases stayed unmatched. The CDR3 contains 14 residues. Germline V gene sequence: CDR1 LNHDA, CDR2 SQIVND (reference sequence). The CDR3 region is CASSSTGAREPQHF. CDR3 in DNA: TGTGCCAGTAGCTCTACAGGGGCCCGGGAGCCCCAGCATTTT.

The genes are TRBV28 and TRBJ1-5, with D hard to call. The germline gives CDR1 MDHEN, CDR2 SYDVKM. The CDR3 has 15 residues. V dropped 6 bases and J dropped 5 bases, with 17 bases sitting between them. This CDR3 reads CASSPGSFRDQPQHF. The CDR3 DNA reads TGTGCCAGCAGCCCCGGGAGCTTCAGAGATCAGCCCCAGCATTTT.